The 25 T cell receptor beta chains reported below all come from one sample, sequenced in a study of blood T cell repertoires in COVID-19. Produced via immunoSEQ multiplex PCR; TCRdb's table is partial and in-frame only. The sample includes more than 200,000 clones, approximately 79% seen only once; the top ten take approximately 4%. The sequenced sample was peripheral blood. These receptors were collected from a woman aged 40 to 49 with active or convalescent COVID-19.

This clone was counted once. This sequence joins TRBV28 and TRBJ2-5; TRBD2 matches at 10 bases. The CDR3 is made up of 14 amino acids. With 7 bases clipped from V and 6 bases from J, the junction kept 8 bases outside the gene matches. Germline values: CDR1 MDHEN, CDR2 SYDVKM. The CDR3, as DNA: TGTGCCAGCATTCAAGCGGGGGGGCCAAAGACCCAGTACTTC. Translating it yields CASIQAGGPKTQYF.

This clone was observed a few times. The rearrangement joins TRBV28 to TRBJ1-4; 7 bases fit TRBD1. Per germline, CDR1 MDHEN and CDR2 SYDVKM. V lost 2 bases to trimming and J lost 7 bases; unmatched junction nucleotides: 10. This CDR3 is 16 amino acids long. The CDR3 spells CASSLPLQGSGEKLFF. The CDR3 DNA sequence: TGTGCCAGCAGTTTACCCTTACAGGGGTCGGGTGAAAAACTGTTTTTT.

The chain carries TRBV11-3 and TRBJ1-1, with 7 positions matching TRBD1. This CDR3 has 15 amino acids. The germline gives CDR1 SGHNT, CDR2 YENEEA. V lost 1 base, J lost 0 bases, and 2 bases stayed unmatched. The CDR3 region is CASSLGQGLNTEAFF. The CDR3 bases are TGTGCCAGCAGCTTAGGACAGGGCCTGAACACTGAAGCTTTCTTT.

Only a few counts were recorded for this clone. The chain carries TRBV4-1 and TRBJ1-5; D is unresolved. Germline CDR1 MGHRA, CDR2 YSYEKL. Trimming took off 0 bases at V and 5 bases at J, with 11 bases between the two ends. The CDR3 spans 15 residues. In DNA, the CDR3 is TGCGCCAGCAGCCAAGATGTACCGGGGTATCAGCCCCAGCATTTT. Its translation is CASSQDVPGYQPQHF.

The V and J genes are TRBV28 and TRBJ1-1, with 9 bases lining up with TRBD1. Germline-derived CDR1 and CDR2 are MDHEN and SYDVKM. The CDR3 runs to 15 residues. V lost 5 bases, J lost 4 bases, and 8 bases stayed unmatched. CDR3 sequence reads: CASSQWTGAPTEAFF. As DNA, the CDR3 is TGTGCCAGCAGTCAATGGACAGGGGCGCCCACTGAAGCTTTCTTT.

This chain links TRBV7-3 with TRBJ2-2; a possible D gene is TRBD2 (6 bases). The ends were cut back, 5 bases at V and 2 bases at J, with 12 bases in the middle. Germline assignment: CDR1 SGHTA and CDR2 FQGTGA. The CDR3 extends over 15 amino acids. This chain's CDR3 is CASSRRGGNTGELFF. The CDR3 nucleotides read TGTGCCAGCAGCCGGAGGGGCGGCAACACCGGGGAGCTGTTTTTT.

The chain couples TRBV5-1 to TRBJ2-6; weak D call: TRBD1 (5 bases). The germline gives CDR1 SGHRS, CDR2 YFSETQ. V was pared by 0 bases and J by 5 bases, with 9 bases between. The CDR3 consists of 15 residues. In nucleotides, the CDR3 is TGCGCCAGCAGCTTGGCCAAGGGGAGGGCCAACGTCCTGACTTTC. It yields the protein CASSLAKGRANVLTF.

This clone has a handful of counts. At the DNA level, this CDR3 is encoded by other sequences in the same sample as well. The CDR3 DNA reads as TGCGCCAGCAGCCCTAGCGGAGCTTACAATGAGCAGTTCTTC. The encoded protein is CASSPSGAYNEQFF. V usage is TRBV5-1 and J usage is TRBJ2-1, with TRBD2 identical over 7 bases. The CDR3 totals 14 residues. J gave up 4 bases and V 4 bases, and 5 bases lay outside the gene matches. CDR1 is SGHRS, CDR2 YFSETQ, per germline.

V and J are TRBV2 and TRBJ1-3; D ambiguous. V was cut by 5 bases and J by 7 bases, with 18 bases left in between. Germline CDR1 is SNHLY and CDR2 is FYNNEI. The CDR3 sequence is 15 residues long. CDR3 sequence reads: CASSSSSSRGNTIYF. CDR3 bases: TGTGCCAGCAGTTCTTCCTCGTCTAGAGGGAACACCATATATTTT.

This clone was counted only a few times. This chain joins TRBV23-1 and TRBJ1-5; TRBD1 is a possible D gene (5 bases). TRBV23-1 belongs to the ORF category, with a function that is uncertain. The ends were cut back, 0 bases at V and 6 bases at J, with 15 bases in the middle. The CDR3 length is 16 residues. CDR3: CASSQSKGRDRQPQHF. CDR3 nucleotides: TGCGCCAGCAGTCAATCGAAGGGGCGCGACCGTCAGCCCCAGCATTTT.

The chain recombines TRBV2 with TRBJ1-5; D remains unclear. This CDR3 is built from 13 residues. The germline V gene encodes CDR1 SNHLY and CDR2 FYNNEI. V shed 5 bases and J shed 7 bases, with 12 bases lying between them. DNA for the CDR3: TGTGCCAGCAGTTCAGAAGTGGAGCAGCCCCAGCATTTT. Encoded protein: CASSSEVEQPQHF.

The chain is built from TRBV19 and TRBJ1-5, with 7 bases identical to TRBD1. There are 14 residues in the CDR3. From germline, CDR1 is LNHDA and CDR2 SQIVND (reference sequence). Germline trimming cut 5 bases from V and 5 bases from J; bases unmatched to any gene: 6. CDR3 sequence (DNA): TGTGCCAGTAGTGCTGACAGGGCCTATCAGCCCCAGCATTTT. It specifies CASSADRAYQPQHF.

The chain joins TRBV5-4 to TRBJ1-5; D is perhaps TRBD1 (5 bases). The germline V gene has CDR1 SGHNT and CDR2 YYREEE (reference sequence). Deletions cut 3 bases from V and 2 bases from J, with 9 bases between. The CDR3 runs 14 residues. The CDR3 loop is CASSSGGGNQPQHF. CDR3 coding DNA: TGTGCCAGCAGCTCCGGGGGAGGCAATCAGCCCCAGCATTTT.

The V and J genes are TRBV18 and TRBJ1-1; 11 bases agree with TRBD1. The CDR3 is made up of 14 amino acids. V trimming: 5 bases; J trimming: 4 bases; junction bases outside the gene matches: 3. Germline V gene sequence: CDR1 KGHSH, CDR2 LQKENI. In nucleotides, the CDR3 is TGTGCCAGCTCAAGGGGACAGGGGGGCACTGAAGCTTTCTTT. Translation: CASSRGQGGTEAFF.

The chain links TRBV27 to TRBJ1-1, with 7 positions matching TRBD1. Germline V gives CDR1 MNHEY, CDR2 SMNVEV (reference sequence). The CDR3 length is 13 residues. Trimming at V came to 3 bases and at J to 8 bases, leaving 6 bases not matched to a gene. The chain's CDR3 is CASSLRGLPEAFF. CDR3 sequence (DNA): TGTGCCAGCAGTTTGAGGGGGCTCCCCGAAGCTTTCTTT.

There are a few counts of this clone. The chain links TRBV4-1 to TRBJ1-2; the D gene is possibly TRBD1 (5 bases). The germline V gene encodes CDR1 MGHRA and CDR2 YSYEKL. The CDR3 spans 16 residues. V lost 1 base to trimming and J lost 6 bases, with 18 bases between them. The CDR3 here is CASSQGVDSVRNGYTF. The CDR3 DNA is TGCGCCAGCAGCCAAGGGGTCGACAGCGTCAGAAATGGCTACACCTTC.

The chain has TRBV30 and TRBJ2-3, with a weak D call TRBD2 (6 bases). The CDR3 covers 13 residues. With 3 bases removed from V and 6 bases from J, the gap between germline ends came to 13 bases. The V gene's germline CDR1 is GTSNPN and CDR2 SVGIG (reference sequence). CDR3 region: CAWSLSRGDTQYF. The CDR3 coding sequence is TGTGCCTGGAGCCTCTCCCGGGGGGATACGCAGTATTTT. The full variable domain, rest sourced from reference TRBV30 and TRBJ2-3, is SQTIHQWPATLVQPVGSPLSLECTVEGTSNPNLYWYRQAAGRGLQLLFYSVGIGQISSEVPQNLSASRPQDRQFILSSKKLLLSDSGFYLCAWSLSRGDTQYFGPGTRLTVL.

The CDR3 sequence is CASRPGQGYLYGYTF. In DNA form, the CDR3 reads TGTGCCAGCAGGCCGGGACAGGGGTACCTTTATGGCTACACCTTC. The rearrangement uses TRBV6-5 and TRBJ1-2; 10 positions agree with TRBD1. The CDR3 consists of 15 residues. Germline lookup yields CDR1 MNHEY and CDR2 SVGAGI. Losses at the gene ends were 6 bases for V and 5 bases for J; bases not matched to a gene: 9.

The V gene is TRBV28, the J gene TRBJ1-6; 7 nucleotides line up with TRBD1. Germline V gives CDR1 MDHEN, CDR2 SYDVKM. The V segment lost 1 base and the J segment 9 bases; nucleotides outside the gene matches: 6. This CDR3 region has 15 residues. CDR3 coding DNA: TGTGCCAGCAGTTTATACCCGACAGGGATTTCACCCCTCCACTTT. This translates into CASSLYPTGISPLHF.

The DNA for the CDR3 is TGTGCCAGCACGTACCGCGGCAATCAGCCCCAGCATTTT. Protein sequence: CASTYRGNQPQHF. The J gene is TRBJ1-5, the V gene TRBV5-6; D ambiguous. V shed 6 bases and J shed 2 bases, with 9 bases lying between them. Germline CDR1 SGHDT, CDR2 YYEEEE. This CDR3 region has 13 residues.

The chain employs TRBV10-1 and TRBJ2-3, with TRBD1 as a possible D gene (5 bases). CDR3 length equals 13 residues. The germline V gene encodes CDR1 WNHNN and CDR2 SYGVQD (reference sequence). The V and J ends lost 8 bases and 0 bases respectively, with 9 bases between them. Here the CDR3 reads CASAQGSTDTQYF. The CDR3 DNA reads as TGCGCCAGCGCCCAGGGTAGCACAGATACGCAGTATTTT.

The rearrangement uses TRBV30 and TRBJ2-2; perhaps TRBD1 as D (5 bases). Trimming cost V 2 bases and J 8 bases, with 12 bases left between them. The CDR3 sequence is 13 residues long. Per germline, CDR1 GTSNPN and CDR2 SVGIG (reference sequence). The CDR3 spells CAWSLQGGGELFF. As DNA, the CDR3 is TGTGCCTGGAGTCTCCAGGGTGGTGGGGAGCTGTTTTTT.

The genes are TRBV19 and TRBJ1-2, with 8 nucleotides matching TRBD1. Trimming removed 7 bases from V and 4 bases from J; junction bases left unmatched: 17. CDR3 length equals 17 residues. Per the germline V gene, CDR1 is LNHDA and CDR2 is SQIVND (reference sequence). CDR3 coding DNA: TGTGCCAGTACCCCGGGCAGGGGGCGGCTTTGGAGCTATGGCTACACCTTC. This encodes CASTPGRGRLWSYGYTF.

The chain couples TRBV7-9 to TRBJ2-3; 8 positions agree with TRBD1. The CDR3 runs to 15 residues. V lost 3 bases, J lost 3 bases, and 5 bases stayed unmatched. Germline V CDR1 and CDR2: SEHNR, FQNEAQ (reference sequence). CDR3 protein: CASSLDRDGTDTQYF. Written as DNA, the CDR3 is TGTGCCAGCAGCTTGGACAGGGACGGAACAGATACGCAGTATTTT.

The V call is TRBV5-4, the J call TRBJ1-6; 7 nucleotides align to TRBD1. The CDR3 is made up of 14 amino acids. CDR1 is SGHNT and CDR2 is YYREEE in the germline V gene (reference sequence). Trimming cost V 4 bases and J 4 bases; bases outside gene matches: 2. The CDR3 region has the DNA TGTGCCAGCAGCCGGGACAGATATAATTCACCCCTCCACTTT. Encoded protein: CASSRDRYNSPLHF.